The rows below give T cell receptor beta chains drawn from one sample of a study of cytomegalovirus exposure and HLA in healthy donors. Data came from immunoSEQ multiplex PCR; TCRdb stores just in-frame clones and leaves some out. The sample carries 150,000 to 200,000 clones, 85% to 90% recorded once. Specimen: PBMCs. These receptor sequences come from a woman aged 18-35 years in good health and CMV-seronegative. Both conserved end residues are part of each CDR3. Each record gives: J gene, V gene, D gene, clone size, CDR3 DNA, CDR3 protein. A D gene is named only where the DNA matches it firmly. Rows may omit the clone size; those that give it use once, few, many or a size class.

>TRBJ1-1|TRBV19|NA|NA
TGTGCCAGTAGCCCACAGGGTACCGAAGCTTTCTTT
CASSPQGTEAFF
>TRBJ1-2|TRBV5-4|TRBD1|NA
TGTGCCAGCAGCTTCCCGGGACAGGGAAGAGGTGGCTACACCTTC
CASSFPGQGRGGYTF
>TRBJ1-2|TRBV6-1|NA|NA
TGTGCCAGCAGTGAAGACTATACAGGAAACTATGGCTACACCTTC
CASSEDYTGNYGYTF
>TRBJ1-5|TRBV7-9|TRBD1|once
TGTGCCAGCAGCGAGACAGGGAGCAATCAGCCCCAGCATTTT
CASSETGSNQPQHF
>TRBJ2-7|TRBV7-9|NA|NA
TGTGCCAGCAGCTTAGAAGGACACTCCTACGAGCAGTACTTC
CASSLEGHSYEQYF
>TRBJ1-1|TRBV6-1|NA|NA
TGTGCCAGCAGTGATTTGGGGGGAATGAGGACTGAAGCTTTCTTT
CASSDLGGMRTEAFF
>TRBJ1-1|TRBV6-5|TRBD1|NA
TGTGCCAGCACCCGGCAGGGGGGTTTGCTTGAAGCTTTCTTT
CASTRQGGLLEAFF
>TRBJ1-5|TRBV5-4|TRBD1|few
TGTGCCAGCAGCTTGGACAGGGGGCCCCAGCATTTT
CASSLDRGPQHF
>TRBJ1-1|TRBV7-9|TRBD1|NA
TGTGCCAGCAGCTTAGCTCCACAGGGGGCCGGATCTGAAGCCTTCTTT
CASSLAPQGAGSEAFF
>TRBJ1-5|TRBV27|NA|few
TGTGCCACCGCTGGTGGGGGCTCTCAGCCCCAGCATTTT
CATAGGGSQPQHF
>TRBJ2-3|TRBV6-4|TRBD2|NA
TGTGCCAGCAGTAAAGCTAGCGGGGGCACAGATACGCAGTATTTT
CASSKASGGTDTQYF
>TRBJ2-7|TRBV6-4|TRBD1|NA
TGTGCCAGCAACCCCGGGACAGGAGGGTACGAGCAGTACTTC
CASNPGTGGYEQYF
>TRBJ2-3|TRBV2|TRBD1|NA
TGTGCCAGCAGGGGCGGGACAGGGGCTACAGATACGCAGTATTTT
CASRGGTGATDTQYF
>TRBJ2-7|TRBV4-1|TRBD2|NA
TGCGCCAGCAGCCAGGGACTAGGCTACGAGCAGTACTTC
CASSQGLGYEQYF
>TRBJ2-1|TRBV2|NA|NA
TGTGCCAGCATTCTAGAGTCCCGGGGGAGTCATTACAATGAGCAGTTCTTC
CASILESRGSHYNEQFF
>TRBJ2-1|TRBV5-1|NA|once
TGCGCCAGCAGTCGCCGCCAGGGATGGGGTGAGCAGTTCTTC
CASSRRQGWGEQFF
>TRBJ2-6|TRBV10-3|NA|NA
TGTGCCATCAGTGATTCAGTAGCCGGGGCCAACGTCCTGACTTTC
CAISDSVAGANVLTF
>TRBJ2-1|TRBV15|TRBD1|NA
TGTGCCACCAGCAGAGATCCAGGGACAGGGAACTACAATGAGCAGTTCTTC
CATSRDPGTGNYNEQFF
>TRBJ2-7|TRBV6-5|TRBD2|NA
TGTGCCAGCAGTTACTCCGGCGGGAGGGTCTCCTACGAGCAGTACTTC
CASSYSGGRVSYEQYF
>TRBJ2-7|TRBV5-1|TRBD2|NA
TGCGCCAGCAGCTCCGGACTAGCGGGGGGCTACGAGCAGTACTTC
CASSSGLAGGYEQYF
>TRBJ2-7|TRBV11-2|NA|NA
TGTGCCAGCAGTTCGACTATGAGCCCCCACGAGCAGTACTTC
CASSSTMSPHEQYF
>TRBJ2-1|TRBV25-1|TRBD1|NA
TGTGCCAGCAGTGGTAACAGGGGGCATGAGCAGTTCTTC
CASSGNRGHEQFF
>TRBJ1-2|TRBV6-1|NA|once
TGTGCCAGCAGCGAAGCGGGGACAACTAACTATGGCTACACCTTC
CASSEAGTTNYGYTF